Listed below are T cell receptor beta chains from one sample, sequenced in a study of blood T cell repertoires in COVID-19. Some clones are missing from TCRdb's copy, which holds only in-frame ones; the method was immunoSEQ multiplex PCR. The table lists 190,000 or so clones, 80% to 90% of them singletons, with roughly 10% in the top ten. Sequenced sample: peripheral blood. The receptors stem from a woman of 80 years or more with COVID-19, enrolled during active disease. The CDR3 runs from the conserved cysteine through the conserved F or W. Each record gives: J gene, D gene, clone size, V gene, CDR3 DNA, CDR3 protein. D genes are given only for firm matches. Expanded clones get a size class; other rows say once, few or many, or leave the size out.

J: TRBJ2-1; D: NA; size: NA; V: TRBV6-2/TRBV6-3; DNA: TGTGCCAGCAGCCGACAGGACGCGAGCAATGAGCAGTTCTTC; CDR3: CASSRQDASNEQFF
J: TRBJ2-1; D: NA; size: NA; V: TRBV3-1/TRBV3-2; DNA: TGTGCCAGCAGCCAAGGACTAGGATTGAGCAATGAGCAGTTCTTC; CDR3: CASSQGLGLSNEQFF
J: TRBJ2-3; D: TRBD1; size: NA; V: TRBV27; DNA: TGTGCCAGCAGTTTGGGGACAGCAGATACGCAGTATTTT; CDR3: CASSLGTADTQYF
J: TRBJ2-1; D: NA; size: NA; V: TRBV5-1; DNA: TGCGCCAGCAGCTTGGGTGAGGGCCATGAGCAGTTCTTC; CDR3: CASSLGEGHEQFF
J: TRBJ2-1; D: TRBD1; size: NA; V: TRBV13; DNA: TGTGCCAGCAGCTCAGACCCGGGACAGGTTCACAATGAGCAGTTCTTC; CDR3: CASSSDPGQVHNEQFF
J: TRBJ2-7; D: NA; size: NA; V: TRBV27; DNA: TGTGCCAGCAGTCGAGGCAGTTGGTTGGGCGAGCAGTACTTC; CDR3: CASSRGSWLGEQYF
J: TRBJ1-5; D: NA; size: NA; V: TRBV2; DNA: TGTGCCAGCAGTGAACGGAGTAGAATCAATCAGCCCCAGCATTTT; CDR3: CASSERSRINQPQHF
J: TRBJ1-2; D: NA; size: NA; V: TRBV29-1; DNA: TGCAGCGTCGCCCTCCCAGGGGCGCATGGCTACACCTTC; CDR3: CSVALPGAHGYTF
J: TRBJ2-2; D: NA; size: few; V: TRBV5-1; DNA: TGCGCCAGCAGCTTCGTACAGGGACGCACCGGGGAGCTGTTTTTT; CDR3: CASSFVQGRTGELFF
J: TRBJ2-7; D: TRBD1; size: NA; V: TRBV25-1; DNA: TGTGCCAGCACCAACCGGGACAGGGAGAGGCGAAGGTCCTACGAGCAGTACTTC; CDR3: CASTNRDRERRRSYEQYF